The 13 T cell receptor beta chains below all came from one sample that was sequenced in a study of siplizumab effects on memory and regulatory T cells. Assay used: immunoSEQ multiplex PCR; TCRdb lists only in-frame clones, some missing. The sample shows tens of thousands of clones, over 90% of them seen only once. The sequenced sample was CD8+ T cells sorted from blood. These TCRs come from a human donor in good health.

In nucleotides, the CDR3 is TGTGCCTGGAGTGCCGGGACAGGGAGGGAGACCCAGTACTTC. This translates into CAWSAGTGRETQYF. This chain links TRBV30 with TRBJ2-5; the match to TRBD1 covers 9 bases. Germline V gene lookup returns CDR1 GTSNPN and CDR2 SVGIG (reference sequence). V lost 1 base and J lost 5; bases outside the gene matches: 5. This CDR3 has 14 residues.

The rearrangement joins TRBV6-5 to TRBJ2-1; D is undetermined. Trimming stripped 5 bases from V and 0 bases from J, with 5 bases between. Germline lookup yields CDR1 MNHEY and CDR2 SVGAGI. This CDR3 comprises 13 residues. CDR3 DNA: TGTGCCAGCAGTAGCGACTCCTACAATGAGCAGTTCTTC. This codes for CASSSDSYNEQFF.

The CDR3 region has the DNA TGCGCCAGCAGCTGGGAGGGACTCCTCGACTCCTACGAGCAGTACTTC. It is translated as CASSWEGLLDSYEQYF. The V call is TRBV5-1, the J call TRBJ2-7; 7 bases align to TRBD2. Germline V gene sequence: CDR1 SGHRS, CDR2 YFSETQ. The CDR3 consists of 16 residues. V lost 3 bases and J lost 0; bases outside the gene matches: 9.

The V and J genes are TRBV6-5 and TRBJ2-2; D unresolved. Trimming pared 7 bases from V and 2 bases from J, leaving 2 bases between. The germline CDR1 and CDR2 sequences are MNHEY and SVGAGI. CDR3 length: 11 amino acids. The CDR3 DNA reads TGTGCCAGCAAAAACACCGGGGAGCTGTTTTTT. It translates to CASKNTGELFF.

This chain joins TRBV6-1 and TRBJ1-2, with TRBD1 matching over 12 bases. J lost 5 bases, V lost 0 bases, and 4 bases had no gene match. This CDR3 contains 16 residues. Germline V gene lookup returns CDR1 MNHNS and CDR2 SASEGT. CDR3 sequence: CASSEAGTGGPYGYTF. The DNA of the CDR3 is TGTGCCAGCAGTGAAGCCGGGACAGGGGGCCCATATGGCTACACCTTC.

The chain links TRBV5-4 to TRBJ1-1, with D perhaps matching TRBD1 (5 bases). CDR1 and CDR2 (germline): SGHNT, YYREEE (reference sequence). V was cut by 4 bases and J by 1 base, with 8 bases left in between. This CDR3 is 13 amino acids long. The chain's CDR3 is CASSQGPNTEAFF. CDR3 in DNA: TGTGCCAGCAGCCAGGGACCGAACACTGAAGCTTTCTTT. Supplemented by reference TRBV5-4 and TRBJ1-1, the full variable domain reads ETGVTQSPTHLIKTRGQQVTLRCSSQSGHNTVSWYQQALGQGPQFIFQYYREEENGRGNFPPRFSGLQFPNYSSELNVNALELDDSALYLCASSQGPNTEAFFGQGTRLTVV.

The chain employs TRBV4-3 and TRBJ1-1; no firm D call. The CDR3 covers 15 residues. Per germline, CDR1 LGHNA and CDR2 YSLEER. Trimming stripped 0 bases from V and 1 base from J, with 9 bases between. In DNA, the CDR3 is TGCGCCAGCAGCCAAGAAGGACGGACGAACACTGAAGCTTTCTTT. Translation: CASSQEGRTNTEAFF.

The chain uses TRBV4-3 and TRBJ2-7; D may be TRBD1 (6 bases). Trimming pared 3 bases from V and 3 bases from J, leaving 12 bases between. Germline lookup yields CDR1 LGHNA and CDR2 YSLEER. The CDR3 sequence is 14 residues long. CDR3 nucleotides: TGCGCCAGCAGCCAGGGGGCCGGATACTACGAGCAGTACTTC. Amino acids: CASSQGAGYYEQYF.

The rearrangement joins TRBV4-2 to TRBJ2-7, with D perhaps TRBD1 (6 bases). Between the trimmed V and J ends, which lost 0 bases and 3 bases, there was a span of 12 bases. Germline V gene sequence: CDR1 LGHNA, CDR2 YNFKEQ. The CDR3 is 15 residues long. CDR3 bases: TGTGCCAGCAGCCAAGATCGCCAGGGGCGCTACGAGCAGTACTTC. It yields the protein CASSQDRQGRYEQYF.

This sequence joins TRBV15 and TRBJ2-1; possible D gene TRBD1, 5 bases. CDR3 length equals 14 residues. CDR1 LNHNV and CDR2 YYDKDF come from the germline V gene (reference sequence). V was trimmed by 3 bases and J by 8 bases, leaving 14 bases between them. The CDR3 coding sequence is TGTGCCACCAGCAGTTGGACACCCACAGATGAGCAGTTCTTC. The encoded protein is CATSSWTPTDEQFF.

V gene TRBV29-1 combines with J gene TRBJ2-6; the D call may be TRBD1 or TRBD2 (5 bases each). Trimming took off 4 bases at V and 2 bases at J, with 6 bases between the two ends. Germline-derived CDR1 and CDR2 are SQVTM and ANQGSEA. The CDR3 totals 13 residues. CDR3 sequence: CSVVGAGANVLTF. In DNA, the CDR3 is TGCAGCGTTGTGGGGGCTGGGGCCAACGTCCTGACTTTC.

The V gene is TRBV2, the J gene TRBJ2-7; D may be TRBD2 (6 bases). This CDR3 region has 13 residues. The V gene lost 10 bases and the J gene lost 1 base, with 14 bases spanning the gap. CDR1 is SNHLY, CDR2 FYNNEI, per germline. The CDR3 coding sequence is TGTGCCACCACTCCGGGGGTGTCCTACGAGCAGTACTTC. Its translation is CATTPGVSYEQYF.

The genes are TRBV7-9 and TRBJ1-5; maybe TRBD1 (6 bases). Germline values: CDR1 SEHNR, CDR2 FQNEAQ (reference sequence). Trimming took 5 bases from V and 1 from J, leaving 12 bases between them. This CDR3 is 15 amino acids long. For the CDR3, the DNA is TGTGCCAGCAGCCCGGGGAGGGGGAGCAATCAGCCCCAGCATTTT. Translated: CASSPGRGSNQPQHF.